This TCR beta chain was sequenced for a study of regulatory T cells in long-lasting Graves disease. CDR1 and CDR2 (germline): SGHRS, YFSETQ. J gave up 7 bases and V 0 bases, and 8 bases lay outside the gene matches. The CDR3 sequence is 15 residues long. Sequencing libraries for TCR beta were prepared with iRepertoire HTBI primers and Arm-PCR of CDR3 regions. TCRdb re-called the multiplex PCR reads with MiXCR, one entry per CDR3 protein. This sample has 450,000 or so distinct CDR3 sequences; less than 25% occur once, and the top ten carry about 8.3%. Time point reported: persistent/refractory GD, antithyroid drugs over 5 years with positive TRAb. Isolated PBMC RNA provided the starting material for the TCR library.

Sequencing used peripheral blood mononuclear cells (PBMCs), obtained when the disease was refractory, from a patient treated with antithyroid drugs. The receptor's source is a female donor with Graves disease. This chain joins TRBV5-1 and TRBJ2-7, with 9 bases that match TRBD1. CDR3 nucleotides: TGCGCCAGCAGCTTGGTCGGGACAGGGCCACAGGAGCAGTACTTC. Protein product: CASSLVGTGPQEQYF.